This T cell receptor (beta chain) emerged from a study of sequential checkpoint blockade in melanoma. Overall study context: Matched biopsies came pretreatment and at week 13 for some 22 patients. Study conclusions and caveats: Pretreatment TIL clonality tracked with response in the nivolumab-first arm.

Stated treatment: randomized to nivolumab then ipilimumab (arm A) or the reverse (arm B). No patient had prior DNA-damaging chemotherapy. The table came from immunoSEQ multiplex PCR; TCRdb's copy has only in-frame clones and leaves some out. The sample lists 5,000 to 6,500 clones, roughly 18% occurring once. This clone was counted a few times. Its antigen remains unidentified. The sequencing used tumor tissue (inferred from file names), collected from a patient given nivolumab and ipilimumab in sequence. The TCR comes from a human donor with melanoma.

The chain's CDR3 is CSVVTGSPYNEQFF. In nucleotides, the CDR3 is TGCAGCGTAGTCACAGGGAGCCCCTACAATGAGCAGTTCTTC. V gene TRBV29-1 combines with J gene TRBJ2-1; maybe TRBD1 (6 bases). The CDR3 is 14 residues long. The V end was cut by 6 bases, the J end by 2 bases, with 14 bases between. CDR1 and CDR2 (germline): SQVTM, ANQGSEA.